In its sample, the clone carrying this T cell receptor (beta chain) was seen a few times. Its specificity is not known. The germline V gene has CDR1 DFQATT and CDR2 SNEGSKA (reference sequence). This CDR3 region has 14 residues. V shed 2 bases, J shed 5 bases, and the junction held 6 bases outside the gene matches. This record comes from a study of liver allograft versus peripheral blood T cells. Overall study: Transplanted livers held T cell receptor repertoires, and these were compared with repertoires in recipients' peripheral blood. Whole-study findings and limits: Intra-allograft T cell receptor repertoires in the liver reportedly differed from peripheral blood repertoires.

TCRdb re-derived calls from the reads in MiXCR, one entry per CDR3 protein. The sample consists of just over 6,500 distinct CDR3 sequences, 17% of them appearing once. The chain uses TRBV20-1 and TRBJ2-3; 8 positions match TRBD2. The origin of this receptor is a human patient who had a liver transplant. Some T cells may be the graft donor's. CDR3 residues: CSARPGGPKDTQYF. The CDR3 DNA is TGCAGTGCTAGACCGGGGGGGCCAAAAGATACGCAGTATTTT.